This entry features one T cell receptor (beta chain) sequence. Clones were sequenced by immunoSEQ multiplex PCR, and TCRdb holds only the in-frame ones, with some missing. Among 150,000 to 200,000 clones, roughly nine tenths were seen once, and the ten largest hold approximately 1.5%. This specimen belongs to a study of control samples from healthy donors and cancer patients. This CDR3 is 15 amino acids long. V lost 1 base, J lost 0 bases, and 10 bases lay in between. CDR1 MNHEY and CDR2 SMNVEV come from the germline V gene (reference sequence). Sequenced sample: blood. The sequence derives from a man aged 25 to 40 in good health. The chain is built from TRBV27 and TRBJ2-7, with D possibly matching TRBD1 (6 bases). CDR3 nucleotides: TGTGCCAGCAGTTTATTTGGACAGTCCTCCTACGAGCAGTACTTC. Amino acids: CASSLFGQSSYEQYF.